This T cell receptor (beta chain) stems from a study of Tregs in tolerant kidney transplant recipients. Unmatched junction bases numbered 10, after V lost 2 bases and J lost 3 bases. The CDR3 is 16 amino acids. Germline assignment: CDR1 MNHNY and CDR2 SVGAGI (reference sequence). The study, taken as a whole, reports: Few patients were studied, so findings need validation in larger groups.

This clone was detected only once. Its antigen is not identified. Using immunoSEQ multiplex PCR, the repertoire was profiled, and TCRdb retains in-frame clones only, with some absent. The top ten hold roughly 4.3% of the sample, which has approximately 90,000 clones, around 94% seen once. The chain has TRBV6-6 and TRBJ2-7, with 7 bases identical to TRBD1. This TCR was recovered from a human donor in good health. The sample consisted of CD8+ T cells from blood. This CDR3 is CASSYPPGQVGYEQYF. As DNA, the CDR3 is TGTGCCAGCAGTTACCCCCCCGGACAGGTAGGCTACGAGCAGTACTTC.